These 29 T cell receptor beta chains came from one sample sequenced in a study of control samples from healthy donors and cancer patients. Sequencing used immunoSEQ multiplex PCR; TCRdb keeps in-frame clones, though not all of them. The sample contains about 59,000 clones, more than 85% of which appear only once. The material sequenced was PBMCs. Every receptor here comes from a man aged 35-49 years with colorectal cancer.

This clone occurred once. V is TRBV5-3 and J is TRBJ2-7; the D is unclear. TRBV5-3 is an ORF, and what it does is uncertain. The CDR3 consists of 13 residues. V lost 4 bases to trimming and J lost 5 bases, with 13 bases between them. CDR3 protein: CARSPQIAHEQYF. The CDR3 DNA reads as TGTGCCAGAAGCCCGCAGATAGCCCACGAGCAGTACTTC.

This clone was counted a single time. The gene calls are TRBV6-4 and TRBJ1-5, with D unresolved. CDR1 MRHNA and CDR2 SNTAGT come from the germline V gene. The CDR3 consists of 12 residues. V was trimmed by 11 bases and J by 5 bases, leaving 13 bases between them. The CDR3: CAGSSADQPQHF. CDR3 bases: TGTGCCGGCTCCTCGGCTGATCAGCCCCAGCATTTT.

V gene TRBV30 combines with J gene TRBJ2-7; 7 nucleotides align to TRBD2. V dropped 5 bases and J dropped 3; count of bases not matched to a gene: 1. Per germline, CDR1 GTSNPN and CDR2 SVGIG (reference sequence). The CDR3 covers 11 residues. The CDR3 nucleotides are TGTGCCTGGGGGAGGGTCTACGAGCAGTACTTC. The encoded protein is CAWGRVYEQYF.

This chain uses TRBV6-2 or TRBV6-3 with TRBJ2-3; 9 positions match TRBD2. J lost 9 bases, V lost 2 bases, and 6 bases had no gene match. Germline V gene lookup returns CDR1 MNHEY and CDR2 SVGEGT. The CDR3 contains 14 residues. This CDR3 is CASSYGGSGGTQYF. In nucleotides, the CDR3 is TGTGCCAGCAGTTACGGCGGTAGCGGGGGAACGCAGTATTTT.

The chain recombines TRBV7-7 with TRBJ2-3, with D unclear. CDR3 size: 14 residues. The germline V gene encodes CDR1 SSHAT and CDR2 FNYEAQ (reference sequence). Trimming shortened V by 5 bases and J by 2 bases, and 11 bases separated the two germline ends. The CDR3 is CASSPGPHTDTQYF. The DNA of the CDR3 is TGTGCCAGCAGCCCCGGGCCACACACAGATACGCAGTATTTT.

In DNA form, the CDR3 reads TGTGCCAGCAGAGCCCTCCCGGGGGTAAGCACAGATACGCAGTATTTT. It specifies CASRALPGVSTDTQYF. The V call is TRBV2, the J call TRBJ2-3, with D possibly matching TRBD2 (6 bases). The germline gives CDR1 SNHLY, CDR2 FYNNEI. The CDR3 extends over 16 amino acids. Trimming shortened V by 6 bases and J by 0 bases, and 16 bases separated the two germline ends.

In DNA, the CDR3 is TGTGCCAGCAGCTGGGGGGGGGCTCGGACTGAAGCTTTCTTT. Translation gives CASSWGGARTEAFF. The chain recombines TRBV7-2 with TRBJ1-1; a weak D match, TRBD1 (6 bases). CDR3 length: 14 residues. V gave up 4 bases and J gave up 5 bases, with 14 bases separating them. The V gene's germline CDR1 is SGHTA and CDR2 FQGNSA.

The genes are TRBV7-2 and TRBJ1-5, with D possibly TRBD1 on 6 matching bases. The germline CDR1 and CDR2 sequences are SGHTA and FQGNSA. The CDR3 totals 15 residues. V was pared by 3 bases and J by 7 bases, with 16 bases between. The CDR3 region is CASSFVGGGGQPQHF. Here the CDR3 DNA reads TGTGCCAGCAGCTTTGTTGGTGGGGGCGGCCAGCCCCAGCATTTT.

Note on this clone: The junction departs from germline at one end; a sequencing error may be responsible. CDR3 in amino acids: CSVAPMNPEAFF. The CDR3 DNA sequence: TGCAGCGTCGCCCCTATGAACCCTGAAGCTTTCTTT. The V call is TRBV29-1, the J call TRBJ1-1; D unclear. Germline-derived CDR1 and CDR2 are SQVTM and ANQGSEA. This CDR3 is built from 12 residues.

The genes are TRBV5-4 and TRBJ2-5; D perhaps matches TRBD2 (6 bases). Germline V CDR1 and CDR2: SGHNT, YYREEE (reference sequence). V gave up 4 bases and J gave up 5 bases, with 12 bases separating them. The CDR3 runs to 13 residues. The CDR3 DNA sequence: TGTGCCAGCAGCCAAGGACTATGGGAGACCCAGTACTTC. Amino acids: CASSQGLWETQYF.

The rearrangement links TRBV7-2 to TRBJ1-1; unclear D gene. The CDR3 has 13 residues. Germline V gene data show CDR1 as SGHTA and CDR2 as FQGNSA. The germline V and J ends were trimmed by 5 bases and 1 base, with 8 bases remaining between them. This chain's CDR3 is CASSTKTNTEAFF. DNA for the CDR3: TGTGCCAGCAGCACCAAAACGAACACTGAAGCTTTCTTT.

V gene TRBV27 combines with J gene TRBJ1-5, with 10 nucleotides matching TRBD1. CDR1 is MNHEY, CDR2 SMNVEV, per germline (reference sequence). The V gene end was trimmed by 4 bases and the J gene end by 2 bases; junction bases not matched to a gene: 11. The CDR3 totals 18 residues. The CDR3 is CASSSYGTGVPGNQPQHF. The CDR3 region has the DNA TGTGCCAGCAGTTCTTACGGGACAGGGGTCCCGGGCAATCAGCCCCAGCATTTT.

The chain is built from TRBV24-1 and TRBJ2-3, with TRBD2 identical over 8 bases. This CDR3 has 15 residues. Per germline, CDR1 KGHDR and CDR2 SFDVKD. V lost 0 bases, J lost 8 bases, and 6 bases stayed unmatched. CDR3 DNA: TGTGCCACCAGTGATTTGCGGGGGGGTATGGGTACGCAGTATTTT. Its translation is CATSDLRGGMGTQYF.

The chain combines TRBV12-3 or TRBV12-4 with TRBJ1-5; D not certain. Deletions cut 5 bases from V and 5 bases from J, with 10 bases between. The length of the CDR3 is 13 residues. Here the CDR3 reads CASSQTTDQPQHF. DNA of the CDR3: TGTGCCAGCAGTCAAACGACTGATCAGCCCCAGCATTTT.

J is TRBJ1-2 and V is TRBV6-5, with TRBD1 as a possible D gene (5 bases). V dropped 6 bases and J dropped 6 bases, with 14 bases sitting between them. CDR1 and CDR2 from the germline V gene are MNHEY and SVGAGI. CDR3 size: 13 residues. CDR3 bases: TGTGCCAGCAGCGACCCCGTAGGGGATGGCTACACCTTC. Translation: CASSDPVGDGYTF.

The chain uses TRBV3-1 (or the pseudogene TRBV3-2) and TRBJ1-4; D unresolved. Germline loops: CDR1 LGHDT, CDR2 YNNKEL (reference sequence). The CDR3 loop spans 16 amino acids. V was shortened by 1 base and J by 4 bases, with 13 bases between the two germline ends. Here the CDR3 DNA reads TGTGCCAGCAGCCAAGGGGGAATTCTTGGTAATGAAAAACTGTTTTTT. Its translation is CASSQGGILGNEKLFF.

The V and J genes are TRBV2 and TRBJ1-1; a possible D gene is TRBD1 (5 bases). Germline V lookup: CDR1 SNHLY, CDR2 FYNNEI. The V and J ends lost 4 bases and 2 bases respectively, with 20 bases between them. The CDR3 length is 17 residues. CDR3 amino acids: CASSVRGGAASNTEAFF. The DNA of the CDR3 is TGTGCCAGCAGTGTGAGAGGTGGGGCGGCTTCCAACACTGAAGCTTTCTTT.

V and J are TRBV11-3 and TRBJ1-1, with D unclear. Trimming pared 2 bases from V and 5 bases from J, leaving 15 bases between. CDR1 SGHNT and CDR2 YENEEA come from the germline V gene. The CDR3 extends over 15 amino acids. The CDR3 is CASSLMSGLRTEAFF. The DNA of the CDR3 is TGTGCCAGCAGCTTAATGTCCGGACTCAGGACTGAAGCTTTCTTT.

CDR3 coding DNA: TGTGCCAGCAGCTTCCGGACAGGCGGGAACACTGAAGCTTTCTTT. Its translation is CASSFRTGGNTEAFF. The V gene is TRBV11-1, the J gene TRBJ1-1, with 7 bases aligning to TRBD1. From germline, CDR1 is SGHAT and CDR2 FQDESV (reference sequence). The CDR3 has 15 amino acids. The J segment lost 1 base and the V segment lost 3 bases, leaving 5 bases of the junction unmatched.

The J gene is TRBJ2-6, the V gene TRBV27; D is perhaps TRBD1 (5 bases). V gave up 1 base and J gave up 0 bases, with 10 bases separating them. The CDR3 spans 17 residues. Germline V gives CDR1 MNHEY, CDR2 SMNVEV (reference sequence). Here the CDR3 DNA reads TGTGCCAGCAGTTTATTTCCCCAGGGCTCTGGGGCCAACGTCCTGACTTTC. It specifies CASSLFPQGSGANVLTF.

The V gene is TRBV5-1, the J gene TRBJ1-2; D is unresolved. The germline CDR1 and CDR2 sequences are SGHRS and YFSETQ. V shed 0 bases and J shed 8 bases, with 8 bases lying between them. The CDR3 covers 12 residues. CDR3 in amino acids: CASSLEAGGYTF. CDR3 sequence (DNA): TGCGCCAGCAGCTTGGAAGCAGGCGGCTACACCTTC.

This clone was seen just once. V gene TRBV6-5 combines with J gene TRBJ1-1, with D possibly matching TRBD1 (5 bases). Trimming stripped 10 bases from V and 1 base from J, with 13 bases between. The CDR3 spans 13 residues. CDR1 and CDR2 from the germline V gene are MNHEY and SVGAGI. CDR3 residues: CATVEGPNTEAFF. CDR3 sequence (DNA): TGTGCCACGGTGGAGGGGCCGAACACTGAAGCTTTCTTT.

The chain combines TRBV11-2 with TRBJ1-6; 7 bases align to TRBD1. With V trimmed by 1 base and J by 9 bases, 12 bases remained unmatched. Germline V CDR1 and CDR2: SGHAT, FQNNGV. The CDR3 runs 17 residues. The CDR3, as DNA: TGTGCCAGCAGCTTAGGGGAGGGGGCGCTGAGCGGTTCACCCCTCCACTTT. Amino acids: CASSLGEGALSGSPLHF.

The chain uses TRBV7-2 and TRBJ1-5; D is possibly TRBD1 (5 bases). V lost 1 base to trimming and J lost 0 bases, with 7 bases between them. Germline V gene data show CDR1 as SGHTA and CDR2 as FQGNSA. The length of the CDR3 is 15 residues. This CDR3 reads CASSLDRGSNQPQHF. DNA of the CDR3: TGTGCCAGCAGCTTAGATAGGGGTAGCAATCAGCCCCAGCATTTT.

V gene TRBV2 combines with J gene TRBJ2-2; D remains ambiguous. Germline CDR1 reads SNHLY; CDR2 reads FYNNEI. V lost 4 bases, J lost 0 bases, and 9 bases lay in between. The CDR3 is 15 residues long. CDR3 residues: CASSVLQPNTGELFF. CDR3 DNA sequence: TGTGCCAGCAGTGTTCTACAGCCGAACACCGGGGAGCTGTTTTTT.

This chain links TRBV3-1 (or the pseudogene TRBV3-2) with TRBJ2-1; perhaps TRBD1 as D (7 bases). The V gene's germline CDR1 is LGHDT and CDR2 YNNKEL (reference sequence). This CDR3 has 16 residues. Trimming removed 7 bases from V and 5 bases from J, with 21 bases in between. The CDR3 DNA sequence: TGTGCCAGCACCCCCCAGGGGGGAGCAGAAAACAATGAGCAGTTCTTC. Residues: CASTPQGGAENNEQFF.

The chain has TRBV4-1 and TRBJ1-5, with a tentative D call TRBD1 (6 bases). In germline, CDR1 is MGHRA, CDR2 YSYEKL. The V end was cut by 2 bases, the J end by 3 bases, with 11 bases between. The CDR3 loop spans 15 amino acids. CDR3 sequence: CASSQFGGLNQPQHF. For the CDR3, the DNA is TGCGCCAGCAGCCAATTCGGGGGGCTCAATCAGCCCCAGCATTTT.

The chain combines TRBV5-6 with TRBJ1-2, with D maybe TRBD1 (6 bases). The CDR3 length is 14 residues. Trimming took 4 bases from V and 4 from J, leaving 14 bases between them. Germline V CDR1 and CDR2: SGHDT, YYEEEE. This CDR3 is CASSQAPDSYGYTF. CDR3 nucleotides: TGTGCCAGCAGCCAGGCCCCGGACAGCTATGGCTACACCTTC.

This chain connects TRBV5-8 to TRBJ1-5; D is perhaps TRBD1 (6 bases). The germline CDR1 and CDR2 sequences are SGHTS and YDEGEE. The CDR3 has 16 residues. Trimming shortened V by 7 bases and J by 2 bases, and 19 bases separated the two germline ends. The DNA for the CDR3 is TGTGCCAGCGCGACATCGCAGGGGAAGGGCAATCAGCCCCAGCATTTT. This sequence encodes CASATSQGKGNQPQHF.